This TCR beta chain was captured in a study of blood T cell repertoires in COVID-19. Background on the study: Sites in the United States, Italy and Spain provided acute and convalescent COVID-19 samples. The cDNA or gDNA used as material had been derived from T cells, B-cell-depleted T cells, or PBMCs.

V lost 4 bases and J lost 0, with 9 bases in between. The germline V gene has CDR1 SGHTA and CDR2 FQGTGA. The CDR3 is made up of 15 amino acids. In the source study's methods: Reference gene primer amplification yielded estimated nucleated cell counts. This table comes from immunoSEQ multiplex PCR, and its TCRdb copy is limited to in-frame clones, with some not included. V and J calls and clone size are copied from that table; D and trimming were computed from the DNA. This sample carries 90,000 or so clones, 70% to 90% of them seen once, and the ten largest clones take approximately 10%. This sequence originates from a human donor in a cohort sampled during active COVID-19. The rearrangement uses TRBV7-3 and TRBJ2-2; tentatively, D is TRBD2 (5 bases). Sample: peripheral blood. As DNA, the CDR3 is TGTGCCAGCAGCTCGGACTGGGCGAACACCGGGGAGCTGTTTTTT. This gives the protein CASSSDWANTGELFF.